A single sample is the source of the 9 T cell receptor beta chains below, sequenced in a study of CXCR3-negative and CXCR3-positive naive CD8 T cells. Whole-study findings and limits: Naive cells that were CXCR3-positive had more hydrophobic TRB CDR3s (compared with CXCR3-negative naive cells).

Libraries of TRB cDNA were made by 5' RACE and carried UMIs. With the 5' RACE reads reprocessed, TCRdb shows one record per CDR3 protein and no DNA. Its clone listing holds approximately 100,000 distinct CDR3 sequences. What these receptors recognize is not known. Sequencing was done on a sample of naive CXCR3+ CD8+ T cells from blood. Subset noted: CD45RO-CCR7+CD27+CD95- naive CD8+ T cells expressing CXCR3 (TNR3+). The receptors here all came from a human donor in good health. Some clones in this sample may be carry-over from other donors' samples.

The V gene is TRBV7-9, the J gene TRBJ2-7; TCRdb's assignment of TRBD1 cannot be checked, as there is no DNA. Germline lookup yields CDR1 SEHNR and CDR2 FQNEAQ (reference sequence). The CDR3 loop spans 16 amino acids. The CDR3 loop is CASSFWVQGGPYEQYF.

The chain combines TRBV19 with TRBJ2-7. The CDR3 covers 13 residues. Germline CDR1 is LNHDA and CDR2 is SQIVND (reference sequence). CDR3 sequence: CASSWGDSYEQYF.

The chain recombines TRBV7-2 with TRBJ2-7. Germline CDR1 reads SGHTA; CDR2 reads FQGNSA. The CDR3 runs to 11 residues. The CDR3 sequence is CASSIVYEQYF.

V and J are TRBV6-2 or TRBV6-3 and TRBJ2-3. Germline CDR1 and CDR2: MNHEY and SVGEGT. The CDR3 runs to 14 residues. This CDR3 is CASSYLTSTDTQYF.

The chain has TRBV27 and TRBJ2-7; the D call from TCRdb, TRBD2, cannot be confirmed without DNA. Germline V gene lookup returns CDR1 MNHEY and CDR2 SMNVEV (reference sequence). The CDR3 consists of 15 residues. The CDR3 spells CASSAKGLARYEQYF.

The gene calls are TRBV28 and TRBJ1-6. From germline, CDR1 is MDHEN and CDR2 SYDVKM. The CDR3 extends over 13 amino acids. CDR3 residues: CASSFLANSPLHF.

The chain couples TRBV6-5 to TRBJ2-3; as DNA is missing, the TRBD2 call by TCRdb cannot be tested. CDR1 and CDR2 from the germline V gene are MNHEY and SVGAGI. The CDR3 is 19 residues long. CDR3 loop: CASSYSIYPSGKLADTQYF.

The chain joins TRBV4-1 to TRBJ1-1; the TCRdb call, TRBD1, lacks DNA for checking. Per germline, CDR1 MGHRA and CDR2 YSYEKL. This CDR3 has 15 residues. The chain's CDR3 is CASSLGRTGYTEAFF.

The chain combines TRBV19 with TRBJ2-3; TCRdb gives TRBD1 as the D gene, but with no DNA this cannot be confirmed. The CDR3 has 16 amino acids. Germline-derived CDR1 and CDR2 are LNHDA and SQIVND (reference sequence). CDR3: CASSILGQASTDTQYF.